This entry is about one T cell receptor (beta chain). This record comes from a study of cytomegalovirus exposure and HLA in healthy donors. Repertoires were generated with immunoSEQ multiplex PCR, while TCRdb's copy carries only in-frame clones and drops some. The table records more than 95,000 clones, approximately 91% of them present only once. The CDR3 is made up of 11 amino acids. V lost 8 bases and J 6 bases, leaving 12 bases between the germline ends. CDR1 is SQVTM and CDR2 is ANQGSEA in the germline V gene. The gene calls are TRBV29-1 and TRBJ2-3; TRBD2 might be the D (5 bases). This clonotype was sampled from a man aged 18 to 30 in good health and CMV-seropositive. Sequenced input: PBMCs. The CDR3, as DNA: TGCAGCCTCCGTAGCGCGGATACGCAGTATTTT. This sequence encodes CSLRSADTQYF.